This entry lists 28 T cell receptor beta chains sequenced from one sample in a study of Graves' ophthalmopathy and Graves' hyperthyroidism. Transcripts of RNA were the source for amplifying TCR beta CDR3 regions. HTBI-primed RT-PCR formed the first round, and a multiplex PCR formed the second. In TCRdb, the multiplex PCR reads were re-called with MiXCR into one record per CDR3 protein. This sample has approximately 160,000 distinct CDR3 sequences, with around 40% found just once. The sequenced sample consisted of peripheral blood. These receptors came from a man aged 25-45 years with Graves' ophthalmopathy.

The chain couples TRBV15 to TRBJ1-1; no clear D gene. Germline loops: CDR1 LNHNV, CDR2 YYDKDF (reference sequence). CDR3 length: 18 residues. V lost 3 bases and J 0 bases, leaving 20 bases between the germline ends. Written as DNA, the CDR3 is TGTGCCACCAGCAGCGATGGGGTAGAGGGTGACATGAACACTGAAGCTTTCTTT. Translation gives CATSSDGVEGDMNTEAFF.

The chain is built from TRBV28 and TRBJ2-7, with 10 nucleotides matching TRBD1. Germline CDR1 MDHEN, CDR2 SYDVKM. V shed 6 bases, J shed 5 bases, and the junction held 7 bases outside the gene matches. The CDR3 has 14 amino acids. CDR3: CASRPGQGIHEQYF. The CDR3 nucleotides are TGTGCCAGCAGACCGGGACAGGGGATCCACGAGCAGTACTTC.

This clonotype was observed a few times. The chain joins TRBV12-3 or TRBV12-4 to TRBJ1-5, with TRBD1 as a possible D gene (5 bases). The length of the CDR3 is 13 residues. Trimming left V 3 bases short and J 6 bases short, with 9 bases between. In nucleotides, the CDR3 is TGTGCCAGCAGTTTCCAGGGTGGTCAGCCCCAGCATTTT. Translated: CASSFQGGQPQHF.

This clonotype has ten or more counts. The rearrangement uses TRBV7-2 and TRBJ2-7; D may match TRBD1 or TRBD2 (5 bases each). The CDR3 contains 15 residues. Trimming took 1 base from V and 4 from J, leaving 14 bases between them. Per the germline V gene, CDR1 is SGHTA and CDR2 is FQGNSA. CDR3 nucleotide sequence: TGTGCCAGCAGCTTAGTGCAAGGGACGATTTACGAGCAGTACTTC. This codes for CASSLVQGTIYEQYF.

V gene TRBV27 combines with J gene TRBJ2-7; D may be TRBD1 (6 bases). Trimming took 2 bases from V and 2 from J, leaving 10 bases between them. Germline values: CDR1 MNHEY, CDR2 SMNVEV (reference sequence). This CDR3 spans 14 amino acids. CDR3 nucleotides: TGTGCCAGCAGTTTAACAGGGACCGCCTACGAGCAGTACTTC. Its protein is CASSLTGTAYEQYF.

V gene TRBV6-5 combines with J gene TRBJ1-1; D gene unclear. Trimming pared 0 bases from V and 0 bases from J, leaving 8 bases between. In germline, CDR1 is MNHEY, CDR2 SVGAGI. The CDR3 runs 15 residues. The CDR3 loop is CASSYSGFMNTEAFF. The CDR3 DNA reads TGTGCCAGCAGTTACTCGGGATTTATGAACACTGAAGCTTTCTTT.

This clonotype came up many times. The chain employs TRBV20-1 and TRBJ2-7, with 7 bases identical to TRBD1. Germline V gene sequence: CDR1 DFQATT, CDR2 SNEGSKA (reference sequence). The V segment lost 4 bases and the J segment 3 bases; nucleotides outside the gene matches: 12. The CDR3 spans 15 residues. In DNA, the CDR3 is TGCAGTGCTACCGAAGGGGACAGCGCCTACTACGAGCAGTACTTC. Translated: CSATEGDSAYYEQYF.

This rearrangement joins TRBV11-2 to TRBJ1-6, with 10 bases fitting TRBD1. The trim removed 5 bases at V and 7 bases at J, leaving 5 bases unmatched. The germline gives CDR1 SGHAT, CDR2 FQNNGV. This CDR3 spans 15 amino acids. CDR3 sequence (DNA): TGTGCCAGCAGCCTCGACAGGGGGCTAAATTCACCCCTCCACTTT. As protein: CASSLDRGLNSPLHF.

The chain recombines TRBV6-2 or TRBV6-3 with TRBJ1-1; no firm D call. Trimming shortened V by 0 bases and J by 0 bases, and 5 bases separated the two germline ends. Germline values: CDR1 MNHEY, CDR2 SVGEGT. This CDR3 comprises 14 residues. The CDR3 nucleotides are TGTGCCAGCAGTTACTCAGAAGTGAACACTGAAGCTTTCTTT. Translation gives CASSYSEVNTEAFF.

At least ten counts were recorded for this clonotype. The chain carries TRBV6-8 and TRBJ1-1; unclear D gene. Germline lookup yields CDR1 MNHGY and CDR2 SAAAGT. V gave up 5 bases and J gave up 5 bases, with 6 bases separating them. The CDR3 consists of 11 residues. The CDR3 sequence: CASSPRTEAFF. CDR3 coding DNA: TGTGCCAGCAGTCCGAGGACTGAAGCTTTCTTT.

This clonotype was picked up many times. J is TRBJ2-5 and V is TRBV14; 14 bases fit TRBD2. J was trimmed by 5 bases and V by 1 base; bases with no gene match: 6. CDR3 size: 17 residues. Germline CDR1 is SGHDN and CDR2 is FVKESK. CDR3 region: CASSQGGTSGSWETQYF. CDR3 bases: TGTGCCAGCAGCCAAGGAGGGACTAGCGGGAGCTGGGAGACCCAGTACTTC.

In this sample, this clonotype turned up many times. V and J are TRBV15 and TRBJ2-5; 7 bases line up with TRBD2. Per germline, CDR1 LNHNV and CDR2 YYDKDF (reference sequence). V lost 3 bases to trimming and J lost 0 bases; unmatched junction nucleotides: 7. This CDR3 region has 16 residues. CDR3 in DNA: TGTGCCACCAGCAGGCTGTCAGGGACTAACCAAGAGACCCAGTACTTC. Residues: CATSRLSGTNQETQYF.

This clonotype was detected many times. This chain links TRBV6-5 with TRBJ2-4; the D gene is possibly TRBD1 (6 bases). This CDR3 has 16 residues. V was trimmed by 5 bases and J by 0 bases, leaving 14 bases between them. Looked up from germline, CDR1 is MNHEY and CDR2 is SVGAGI. The CDR3 nucleotides are TGTGCCAGCAGTCATACCCCCAGGGGAGCCAAAAACATTCAGTACTTC. Protein: CASSHTPRGAKNIQYF.

This clonotype was found many times. The rearrangement uses TRBV12-3 or TRBV12-4 and TRBJ2-7; 7 bases map to TRBD1. Losses at the gene ends were 5 bases for V and 2 bases for J; bases not matched to a gene: 9. CDR3 length equals 15 residues. The CDR3 sequence is CASSRQGEVTYEQYF. The CDR3 DNA sequence: TGTGCCAGCAGTCGACAGGGAGAGGTGACCTACGAGCAGTACTTC.

This clonotype was detected ten times or more. V gene TRBV4-1 combines with J gene TRBJ1-2, with D unresolved. CDR1 and CDR2 (germline): MGHRA, YSYEKL. This CDR3 is 15 amino acids long. Trimming took 1 base from V and 6 from J, leaving 15 bases between them. The CDR3 DNA reads as TGCGCCAGCAGCCAAGTTGGCAGGAGGGTAGATGGCTACACCTTC. This encodes CASSQVGRRVDGYTF.

This rearrangement joins TRBV12-3 or TRBV12-4 to TRBJ2-5; D perhaps matches TRBD2 (5 bases). The length of the CDR3 is 15 residues. V lost 5 bases to trimming and J lost 6 bases, with 19 bases between them. The CDR3 nucleotides read TGTGCCAGCAGTATTGGACTCGACTGGGAGAAGACCCAGTACTTC. This codes for CASSIGLDWEKTQYF.

This clonotype was detected many times. CDR3 amino acids: CASSSPDSYEQYF. The DNA of the CDR3 is TGTGCCAGCAGCTCGCCCGACTCCTACGAGCAGTACTTC. This chain joins TRBV7-2 and TRBJ2-7; D is uncertain. The CDR3 length is 13 residues. Trimming shortened V by 4 bases and J by 0 bases, and 7 bases separated the two germline ends. The V gene's germline CDR1 is SGHTA and CDR2 FQGNSA.

This clonotype occurred many times. This rearrangement joins TRBV6-2 or TRBV6-3 to TRBJ1-1; the D is unclear. Trimming pared 6 bases from V and 1 base from J, leaving 6 bases between. CDR1 is MNHEY, CDR2 SVGEGT, per germline. This CDR3 spans 12 amino acids. The CDR3 bases are TGTGCCAGCAGCGAGAGGAACACTGAAGCTTTCTTT. It yields the protein CASSERNTEAFF.

This clonotype came up many times. This chain connects TRBV19 to TRBJ1-1; no clear D gene. Germline assignment: CDR1 LNHDA and CDR2 SQIVND (reference sequence). V was clipped by 7 bases and J by 8 bases, with 11 bases between them. The CDR3 has 11 residues. CDR3 protein: CASTSGREAFF. Here the CDR3 DNA reads TGTGCCAGTACCTCGGGGAGAGAAGCTTTCTTT.

This clonotype was seen more than once but under ten times. The J gene is TRBJ1-1, the V gene TRBV7-2; D remains ambiguous. The CDR3 length is 13 residues. The germline CDR1 and CDR2 sequences are SGHTA and FQGNSA. With 5 bases removed from V and 1 base from J, the gap between germline ends came to 8 bases. The CDR3 region is CASSLTTNTEAFF. In DNA form, the CDR3 reads TGTGCCAGCAGCCTTACAACGAACACTGAAGCTTTCTTT. The entire variable domain, with the rest obtained from reference TRBV7-2 and TRBJ1-1, is as follows: GAGVSQSPSNKVTEKGKDVELRCDPISGHTALYWYRQSLGQGLEFLIYFQGNSAPDKSGLPSDRFSAERTGGSVSTLTIQRTQQEDSAVYLCASSLTTNTEAFFGQGTRLTVV.

The chain links TRBV28 to TRBJ2-7; 7 nucleotides align to TRBD2. CDR1 and CDR2 from the germline V gene are MDHEN and SYDVKM. The CDR3 has 14 amino acids. Germline trimming cut 7 bases from V and 2 bases from J; bases unmatched to any gene: 8. The CDR3 loop is CASNRLASAYEQYF. The CDR3 DNA reads TGTGCCAGCAACAGACTAGCTTCAGCCTACGAGCAGTACTTC.

The chain employs TRBV7-2 and TRBJ2-5; tentatively, D is TRBD2 (5 bases). CDR3 length equals 14 residues. Germline V gene data show CDR1 as SGHTA and CDR2 as FQGNSA. The ends were cut back, 3 bases at V and 3 bases at J, with 11 bases in the middle. The CDR3 DNA reads TGTGCCAGCAGCTTTCTCACGGGAAAAGAGACCCAGTACTTC. The encoded protein is CASSFLTGKETQYF.

DNA for the CDR3: TGTGCCATCAGTGAGTTAGGATCCGGGACACCTTACGAGCAGTACTTC. Translation gives CAISELGSGTPYEQYF. The chain carries TRBV10-3 and TRBJ2-7, with D maybe TRBD1 (6 bases). V lost 1 base and J 4 bases, leaving 17 bases between the germline ends. In germline, CDR1 is ENHRY, CDR2 SYGVKD. There are 16 residues in the CDR3.

The chain links TRBV6-1 to TRBJ2-6, with 11 bases fitting TRBD2. The germline CDR1 and CDR2 sequences are MNHNS and SASEGT. Trimming at V came to 5 bases and at J to 2 bases, leaving 5 bases not matched to a gene. This CDR3 region has 17 residues. CDR3 sequence reads: CASSQSSGRAGANVLTF. DNA for the CDR3: TGTGCCAGCAGTCAAAGTAGCGGGAGGGCTGGGGCCAACGTCCTGACTTTC.

This clonotype was seen at least ten times. The chain has TRBV5-1 and TRBJ2-5, with TRBD1 matching over 10 bases. Germline values: CDR1 SGHRS, CDR2 YFSETQ. The junction had 7 bases not matched to a gene; V was cut back by 4 bases and J by 7 bases. The CDR3 is 14 residues long. CDR3 loop: CASSTRDRGSTQYF. CDR3 DNA: TGCGCCAGCAGCACCCGGGACAGGGGCTCGACCCAGTACTTC.

This clonotype was observed a few times. V usage is TRBV7-2 and J usage is TRBJ1-5, with 12 bases identical to TRBD1. From germline, CDR1 is SGHTA and CDR2 FQGNSA. This CDR3 is 15 amino acids long. The ends lost 0 bases at V and 7 bases at J; junction bases unmatched: 1. The CDR3 sequence: CASSLAGTGGQPQHF. CDR3 DNA: TGTGCCAGCAGCTTAGCGGGGACAGGGGGCCAGCCCCAGCATTTT.

This clonotype was detected many times. The chain joins TRBV6-6 to TRBJ2-3; 7 bases align to TRBD1. Germline V gives CDR1 MNHNY, CDR2 SVGAGI (reference sequence). The CDR3 runs 16 residues. After removal of 6 bases from V and 1 base from J, the junction contained 10 bases not matched to a gene. The CDR3 reads CASRFTGQEGTDTQYF. The CDR3 DNA follows: TGTGCCAGCAGGTTTACCGGACAGGAAGGCACAGATACGCAGTATTTT.

There are many counts of this clonotype. The chain joins TRBV6-5 to TRBJ2-7, with a tentative D call TRBD1 (5 bases). This CDR3 region has 13 residues. Trimming took 2 bases from V and 6 from J, leaving 11 bases between them. The germline V gene has CDR1 MNHEY and CDR2 SVGAGI. DNA for the CDR3: TGTGCCAGCAGTTACGGGGCCACCTCCGAGCAGTACTTC. Translated: CASSYGATSEQYF.